These T cell receptor beta chains were read from a single sample in a study of blood T cell repertoires in COVID-19. Clones were sequenced by immunoSEQ multiplex PCR, and TCRdb holds only the in-frame ones, with some missing. The sample lists 40,000 or so clones, about two thirds occurring once. Sequenced material: peripheral blood. The receptor set was obtained from a man between 65 and 85 years old with COVID-19, enrolled during active disease. CDR3s include the opening cysteine and the closing phenylalanine or tryptophan. Each record gives: V gene, D gene, clone size, J gene, CDR3 protein, CDR3 DNA. D genes are given only for firm matches. The size of a clone is reported for some rows only, either as once, few or many, or as a class for expanded clones.

>TRBV23-1|NA|NA|TRBJ2-1
CASSQNGDSYNEQFF
TGCGCCAGCAGTCAGAACGGAGACTCCTACAATGAGCAGTTCTTC
>TRBV30|TRBD1|NA|TRBJ1-5
CAWSVGDRVGQPQHF
TGTGCCTGGAGTGTAGGGGACAGGGTTGGACAGCCCCAGCATTTT
>TRBV7-2|TRBD1|NA|TRBJ2-2
CASSARQGPGELFF
TGTGCCAGCAGCGCGAGACAGGGGCCCGGGGAGCTGTTTTTT
>TRBV4-2|TRBD1|NA|TRBJ1-1
CASSRSGTGDLEAFF
TGTGCCAGCAGCCGTTCCGGGACAGGGGATCTGGAAGCTTTCTTT
>TRBV18|NA|NA|TRBJ2-2
CASSLNQGSTGELFF
TGTGCCAGCTCACTTAACCAGGGAAGCACCGGGGAGCTGTTTTTT
>TRBV4-2|NA|NA|TRBJ1-1
CASSPRRLGGTEAFF
TGTGCCAGCAGCCCGCGTAGGCTAGGTGGGACTGAAGCTTTCTTT
>TRBV27|TRBD2|once|TRBJ2-7
CASRKGAGGYRYEQYF
TGTGCCAGCAGGAAGGGAGCGGGGGGATATAGATACGAGCAGTACTTC
>TRBV27|NA|NA|TRBJ2-7
CASSSTYEQYF
TGTGCCAGCAGTTCTACCTACGAGCAGTACTTC
>TRBV11-2|NA|NA|TRBJ2-7
CASSLGGRYEQYF
TGTGCCAGCAGCTTGGGGGGTCGCTACGAGCAGTACTTC
>TRBV19|TRBD2|NA|TRBJ2-7
CASSKGLAGVEQYF
TGTGCCAGTAGTAAAGGACTAGCGGGAGTCGAGCAGTACTTC
>TRBV10-3|NA|NA|TRBJ2-3
CAISESYIGTDTQYF
TGTGCCATCAGTGAGTCATATATTGGCACAGATACGCAGTATTTT
>TRBV28|TRBD1|NA|TRBJ1-6
CASITGAIPYNSPLHF
TGTGCCAGCATTACAGGGGCCATACCCTATAATTCACCCCTCCACTTT
>TRBV19|TRBD1|NA|TRBJ2-3
CASSPTGGTDTQYF
TGTGCCAGTAGTCCGACAGGGGGTACAGATACGCAGTATTTT
>TRBV14|NA|NA|TRBJ2-1
CASSQSSSLNEQFF
TGTGCCAGCAGCCAATCGAGTTCCCTCAATGAGCAGTTCTTC
>TRBV18|NA|NA|TRBJ1-4
CASSLGKGREKLFF
TGTGCCAGCTCACTAGGAAAGGGGCGTGAAAAACTGTTTTTT